The clone carrying this TCR beta chain was recorded once. Antigen: not known. PCR primers comprised 60 Vbeta and 13 Jbeta primers. Assay: immunoSEQ multiplex PCR; the TCRdb copy retains only in-frame clones and omits some. The sample has approximately 140,000 clones, 70% to 85% seen once; the top ten hold 2% to 3%. The CDR3 has 14 residues. The V gene's germline CDR1 is MNHNY and CDR2 SVGAGI (reference sequence). V gave up 6 bases and J gave up 3 bases; unmatched junction bases: 7. The source of the sample is a study of cytomegalovirus exposure and HLA in healthy donors. Study-level findings and limits: V- and J-gene trimming of TCR beta was linked (in a later analysis) to a missense DCLRE1C variant. TCR association rates varied by HLA locus in a later analysis, with DRB1 highest and HLA-C lowest. Cytomegalovirus-associated TCR beta chains were listed, numbering 150 to 200. A highly shared variant cluster was judged a likely technical artifact.

This clonotype was sampled from a man in his fifties or sixties in good health and CMV-seronegative. The sequencing sample was made of PBMCs. The genes are TRBV6-6 and TRBJ2-5, with 7 bases lining up with TRBD1. CDR3 bases: TGTGCCAGCAGACTCGACAGGGCCAAAGAGACCCAGTACTTC. Translation gives CASRLDRAKETQYF.